This T cell receptor (beta chain) was documented in a study of Ad26.COV2.S vaccination and SARS-CoV-2 variants (dated by TCRdb to about 2021). The study in broad terms: Vaccine-arm donors were drawn from COV1001, a multicentre, randomized, double-blind, placebo-controlled phase I-IIa trial of Ad26.COV2.S in healthy adults. Trial participants were randomized into five groups of five: low-dose or high-dose Ad26.COV2.S given once or twice, or placebo on both occasions. Throughout the experiments and outcome assessment, investigators stayed blinded to trial group allocation. The TCR-sequenced set comprised approximately 30 samples: approximately 20 Ad26.COV2.S vaccine recipients, 5 placebo recipients and 8 SARS-CoV-2 convalescent individuals. Sequencing of the TCRbeta repertoire served to evaluate the specificity and breadth of SARS-CoV-2-reactive T cell receptors following Ad26.COV2.S vaccination. Ad26.COV2.S was administered intramuscularly at a dose of 5x10^10 or 1x10^11 viral particles, either as one shot or as two shots given 56 days apart.

The junction shows trimming of 1 base on V and 1 base on J, plus 14 bases between the germline ends. Including cysteine and phenylalanine, the CDR3 has 16 amino acids. Only the CDR3 region is kept as DNA, spanning 48 bases read in frame from base 1. Taken from the germline V gene (reference sequence), the CDR1 and CDR2 loops are GTSNPN and SVGIG. With regard to this clone: What antigen it recognizes has not been identified. The sample holds no much larger clone one base away, and base qualities are not on file.

Study-wide conclusions, independent of this receptor: The authors noted that total T cell responses may have been underestimated by the TCR breadth and depth analyses. Non-spike TCR breadth was comparable between vaccine and placebo recipients, consistent with the vaccine containing only spike. Substantial breadth of spike-specific CD8+ and CD4+ T cell responses was reported after vaccination. The study was not powered to compare responses between vaccine doses or regimens. Higher spike-specific TCR breadth was observed in Ad26.COV2.S recipients than in placebo recipients (P = 0.0014).

The immunoSEQ Assay was used to sequence TCRbeta CDR3 regions. After extraction, genomic DNA underwent amplification by bias-controlled multiplex PCR, followed by high-throughput sequencing. The study's processing was this. To quantify the absolute abundance of every unique TCRbeta CDR3 region, sequences were collapsed and filtered. T cell fraction was estimated by normalizing TCRbeta template counts to usable DNA, which was measured by amplifying reference genes present in all nucleated cells. Repertoire TCRs were annotated as SARS-CoV-2-specific when V gene, CDR3 amino acid sequence and J gene were exactly matched to a known reactive TCR set. The reference SARS-CoV-2 TCR set was obtained from MIRA and was filtered for enrichment in COVID-19-positive ImmuneCODE repertoires, whereby public or cross-reactive TCRs were removed. Using the MIRA antigens, annotated TCRs were further analysed by specific ORF or by position within an ORF. Depth was the summed frequency of annotated unique rearrangements, while breadth was defined as annotated unique rearrangements over total unique productive rearrangements. Two-sided Wilcoxon rank-sum tests were used to compare TCR breadth between groups. In TCRdb, the immuneACCESS table is reduced to in-frame sequences with V and J assigned. These tables do not hold every clone; where another copy was compared, an unresolved V gene accounts for under half, and the others remain unexplained. The DNA was the basis for D and trimming; V, J and clone size are from that table. The sample table shows some 290,000 clones, and about 82% are seen once. The ten most abundant clones make up approximately 2% of the sample.

The sample's treatment or condition label is to be understood as: about 20 received Ad26.COV2.S at low or high dose, single or two shots; about five received placebo; per-sample allocation not given. For vaccine and placebo recipients, the sequenced repertoires came from samples collected on day 63 after the first injection. In Cohort 1b, more than 20 adults aged 18-55 years were enrolled at a single site in Boston, USA, between 29 July and 7 August 2020. Ad26.COV2.S was a replication-incompetent adenovirus type 26 vector expressing a prefusion-stabilized SARS-CoV-2 spike protein from the original Wuhan strain.

The sample consisted of peripheral blood, taken in a trial of Ad26.COV2.S vaccine versus placebo. The sequence is built from TRBV30 and TRBJ1-5, and TRBD1 may be the D gene, going by 6 matching bases. This TCR was sampled from a person aged 18-65 years who received the Ad26.COV2.S COVID-19 vaccine or a placebo. Here is the DNA: TGTGCCTGGAGTGACAAACCGGGACACAGCAATCAGCCCCAGCATTTT. Translated, this gives CAWSDKPGHSNQPQHF.